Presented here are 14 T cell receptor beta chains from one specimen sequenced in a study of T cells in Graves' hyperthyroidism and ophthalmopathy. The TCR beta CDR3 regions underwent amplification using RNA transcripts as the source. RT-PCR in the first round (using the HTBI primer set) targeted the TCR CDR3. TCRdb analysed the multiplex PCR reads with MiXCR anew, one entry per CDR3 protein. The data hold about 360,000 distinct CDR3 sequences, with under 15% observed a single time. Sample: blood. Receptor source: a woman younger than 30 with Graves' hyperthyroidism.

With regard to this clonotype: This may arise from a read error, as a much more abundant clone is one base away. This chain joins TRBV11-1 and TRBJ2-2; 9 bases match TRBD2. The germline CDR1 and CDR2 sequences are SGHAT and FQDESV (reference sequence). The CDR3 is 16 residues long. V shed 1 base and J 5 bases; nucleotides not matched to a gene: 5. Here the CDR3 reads CASSLVGLASTGELFF. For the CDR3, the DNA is TGTGCCAGCAGCTTAGTGGGACTAGCAAGTACCGGGGAGCTGTTTTTT.

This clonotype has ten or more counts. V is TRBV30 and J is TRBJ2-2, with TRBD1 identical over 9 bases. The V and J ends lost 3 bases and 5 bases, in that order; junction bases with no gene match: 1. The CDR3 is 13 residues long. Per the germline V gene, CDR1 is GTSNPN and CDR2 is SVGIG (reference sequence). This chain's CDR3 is CAWRDRGTGELFF. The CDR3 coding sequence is TGTGCCTGGAGGGACAGGGGAACCGGGGAGCTGTTTTTT.

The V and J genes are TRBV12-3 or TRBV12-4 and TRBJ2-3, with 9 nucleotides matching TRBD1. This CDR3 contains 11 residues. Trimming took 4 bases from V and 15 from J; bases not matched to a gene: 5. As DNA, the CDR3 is TGTGCCAGCAGTTCGGGGACAGGGAACTATTTT. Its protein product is CASSSGTGNYF.

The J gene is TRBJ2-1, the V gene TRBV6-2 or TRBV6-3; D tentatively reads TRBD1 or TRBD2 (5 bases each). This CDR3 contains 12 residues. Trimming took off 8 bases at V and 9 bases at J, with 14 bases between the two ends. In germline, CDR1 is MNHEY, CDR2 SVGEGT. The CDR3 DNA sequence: TGTGCCAGCGGGGGTGGGGCTGGTGAGCAGTTCTTC. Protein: CASGGGAGEQFF.

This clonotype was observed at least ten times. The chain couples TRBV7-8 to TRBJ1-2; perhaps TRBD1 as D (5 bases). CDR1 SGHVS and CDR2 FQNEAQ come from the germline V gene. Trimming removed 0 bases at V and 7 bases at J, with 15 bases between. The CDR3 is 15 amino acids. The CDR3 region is CASSLAYRVGGGYTF. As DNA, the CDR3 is TGTGCCAGCAGCTTAGCGTATAGGGTCGGGGGTGGCTACACCTTC.

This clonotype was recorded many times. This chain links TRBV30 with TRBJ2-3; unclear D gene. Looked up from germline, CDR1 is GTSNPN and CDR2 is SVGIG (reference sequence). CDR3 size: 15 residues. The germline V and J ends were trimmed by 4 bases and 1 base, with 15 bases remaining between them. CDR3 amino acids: CAWTGGSPGTDTQYF. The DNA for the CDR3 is TGTGCCTGGACGGGTGGCAGCCCTGGCACAGATACGCAGTATTTT.

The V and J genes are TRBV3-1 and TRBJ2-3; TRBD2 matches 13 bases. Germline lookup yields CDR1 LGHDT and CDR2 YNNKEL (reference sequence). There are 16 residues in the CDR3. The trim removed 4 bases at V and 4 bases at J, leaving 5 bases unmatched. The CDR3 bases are TGTGCCAGCAGCCTACTACTAGCGGGGGGGCCAGATACGCAGTATTTT. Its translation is CASSLLLAGGPDTQYF.

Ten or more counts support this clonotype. This CDR3 is CASSRDAYNEQFF. The CDR3 nucleotides are TGTGCCAGCAGTAGGGATGCCTACAATGAGCAGTTCTTC. The chain links TRBV2 to TRBJ2-1; D is unresolved. Germline V lookup: CDR1 SNHLY, CDR2 FYNNEI. The CDR3 sequence is 13 residues long. V lost 5 bases, J lost 2 bases, and 7 bases lay in between. Full variable domain (rest looked up from reference TRBV2 and TRBJ2-1): EPEVTQTPSHQVTQMGQEVILRCVPISNHLYFYWYRQILGQKVEFLVSFYNNEISEKSEIFDDQFSVERPDGSNFTLKIRSTKLEDSAMYFCASSRDAYNEQFFGPGTRLTVL.

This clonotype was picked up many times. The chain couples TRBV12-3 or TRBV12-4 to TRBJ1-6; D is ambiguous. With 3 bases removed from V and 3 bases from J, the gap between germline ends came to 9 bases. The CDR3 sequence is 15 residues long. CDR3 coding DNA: TGTGCCAGCAGTTTCGGACCGGTCTATAATTCACCCCTCCACTTT. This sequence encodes CASSFGPVYNSPLHF.

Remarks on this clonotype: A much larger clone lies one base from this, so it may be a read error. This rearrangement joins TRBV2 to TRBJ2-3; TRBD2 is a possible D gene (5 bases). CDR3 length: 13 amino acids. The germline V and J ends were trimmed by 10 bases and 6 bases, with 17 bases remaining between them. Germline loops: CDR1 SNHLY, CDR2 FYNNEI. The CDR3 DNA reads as TGTGCCACCTCCCGAGGGTGCATGGATACGCAGTATTTT. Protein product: CATSRGCMDTQYF.

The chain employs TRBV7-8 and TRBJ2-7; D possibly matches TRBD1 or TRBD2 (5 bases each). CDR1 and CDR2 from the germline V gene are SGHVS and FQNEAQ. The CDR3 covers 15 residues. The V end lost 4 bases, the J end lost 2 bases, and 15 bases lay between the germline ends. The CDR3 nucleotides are TGTGCCAGCAGCTCAGCACGGGACCGAACCTACGAGCAGTACTTC. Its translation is CASSSARDRTYEQYF.

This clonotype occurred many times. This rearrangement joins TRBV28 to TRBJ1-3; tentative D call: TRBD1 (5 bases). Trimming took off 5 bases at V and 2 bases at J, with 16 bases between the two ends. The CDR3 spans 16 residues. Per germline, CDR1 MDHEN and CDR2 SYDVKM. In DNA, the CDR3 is TGTGCCAGCAGTACTCCCGGGGGGGGGACTGGAAACACCATATATTTT. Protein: CASSTPGGGTGNTIYF.

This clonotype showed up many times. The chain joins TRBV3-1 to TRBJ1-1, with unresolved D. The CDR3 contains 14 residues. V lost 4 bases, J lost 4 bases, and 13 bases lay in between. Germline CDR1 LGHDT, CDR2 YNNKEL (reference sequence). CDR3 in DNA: TGTGCCAGCAGCCCCATGCGCGGAGCCACTGAAGCTTTCTTT. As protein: CASSPMRGATEAFF.

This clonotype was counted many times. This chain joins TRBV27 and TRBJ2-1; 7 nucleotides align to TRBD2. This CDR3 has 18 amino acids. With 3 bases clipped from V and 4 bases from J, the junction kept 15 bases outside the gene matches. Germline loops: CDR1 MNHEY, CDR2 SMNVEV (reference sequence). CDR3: CASSFNPSGHPLYNEQFF. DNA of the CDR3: TGTGCCAGCAGTTTTAACCCTAGCGGCCATCCCTTATACAATGAGCAGTTCTTC.